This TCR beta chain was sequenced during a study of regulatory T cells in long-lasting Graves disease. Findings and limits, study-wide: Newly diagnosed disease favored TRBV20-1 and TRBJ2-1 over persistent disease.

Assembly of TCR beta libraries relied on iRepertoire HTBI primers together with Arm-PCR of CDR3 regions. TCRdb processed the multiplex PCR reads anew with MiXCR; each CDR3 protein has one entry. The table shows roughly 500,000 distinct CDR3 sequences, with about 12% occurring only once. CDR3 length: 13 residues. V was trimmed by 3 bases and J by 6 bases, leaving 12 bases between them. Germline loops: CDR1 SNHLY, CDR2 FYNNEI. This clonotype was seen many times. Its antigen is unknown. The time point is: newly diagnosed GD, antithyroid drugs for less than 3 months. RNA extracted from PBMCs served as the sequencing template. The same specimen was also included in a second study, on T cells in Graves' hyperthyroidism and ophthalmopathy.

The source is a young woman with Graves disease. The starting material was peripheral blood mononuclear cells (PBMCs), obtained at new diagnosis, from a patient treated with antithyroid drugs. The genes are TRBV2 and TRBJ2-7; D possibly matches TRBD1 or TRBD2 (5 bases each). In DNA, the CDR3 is TGTGCCAGCAGTGACGGGGCCCCTCGCGAGCAGTACTTC. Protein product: CASSDGAPREQYF.